Sequencing of this T cell receptor beta chain was carried out in a study of T-cell memory formation after mild COVID-19. This clonotype was seen a few times. Its specificity is not known. The germline V gene has CDR1 MNHEY and CDR2 SVGAGI. With 0 bases removed from V and 5 bases from J, the gap between germline ends came to 10 bases. The CDR3 runs 14 residues. Study conclusions and caveats: Whereas later expanders leaned CD4+, clones contracting day 15 to 85 showed a balanced CD4/CD8 makeup. Cross-reactive memory apparently joined, as some responding clones appeared in pre-infection memory.

TCRdb independently ran MiXCR on the 5' RACE reads; one entry per CDR3 protein. The sample includes 400,000 to 500,000 distinct CDR3 sequences, over 15% of them seen just once. The sample taken for sequencing was PBMCs or a T cell subset sorted from them (not recorded which). This chain uses TRBV6-5 with TRBJ2-5; D not resolved. This sequence was found in a man aged 18 to 30 who had mild COVID-19 (a few samples of this study predate the infection). Cell type and time point are not known. CDR3 sequence: CASSYSRPPETQYF. The CDR3 DNA follows: TGTGCCAGCAGTTACTCGCGCCCTCCGGAGACCCAGTACTTC.